This T cell receptor beta chain was sequenced for a study of cytomegalovirus exposure and HLA in healthy donors. CDR1 and CDR2 from the germline V gene are MDHEN and SYDVKM. This CDR3 comprises 16 residues. V gave up 7 bases and J gave up 0 bases, with 19 bases separating them. Primers included in the PCR were 60 Vbeta and 13 Jbeta primers. Original methodology: An analysis performed later counted 72 million or so unique TCR beta chains (approximately 12 million of them shared). Profiling relied on immunoSEQ multiplex PCR, and the TCRdb table lists in-frame clones only, not all of them. V and J calls and clone size are as listed in that table; D and trimming were resolved from the DNA. This sample has around 120,000 clones, with about 80% found just once. Remarks on this clone: Its cognate antigen is unknown.

Study-wide findings and caveats: Among TCR beta chains, those listed as cytomegalovirus-associated numbered some 160. Reportedly, a later analysis found an Asian-associated ancestry cluster had fewer N-insertions than the roughly 700-donor mean.

This chain links TRBV28 with TRBJ2-7; a weak D match, TRBD1 (8 bases). The source of this sequence is a female donor in good health and CMV-seropositive. What was sequenced was PBMCs. CDR3 loop: CASTPGGDRSSYEQYF. The CDR3 DNA reads TGTGCCAGCACTCCAGGGGGGGACAGGAGCTCCTACGAGCAGTACTTC. Filled out from reference TRBV28 and TRBJ2-7, the complete variable domain reads DVKVTQSSRYLVKRTGEKVFLECVQDMDHENMFWYRQDPGLGLRLIYFSYDVKMKEKGDIPEGYSVSREKKERFSLILESASTNQTSMYLCASTPGGDRSSYEQYFGPGTRLTVT.